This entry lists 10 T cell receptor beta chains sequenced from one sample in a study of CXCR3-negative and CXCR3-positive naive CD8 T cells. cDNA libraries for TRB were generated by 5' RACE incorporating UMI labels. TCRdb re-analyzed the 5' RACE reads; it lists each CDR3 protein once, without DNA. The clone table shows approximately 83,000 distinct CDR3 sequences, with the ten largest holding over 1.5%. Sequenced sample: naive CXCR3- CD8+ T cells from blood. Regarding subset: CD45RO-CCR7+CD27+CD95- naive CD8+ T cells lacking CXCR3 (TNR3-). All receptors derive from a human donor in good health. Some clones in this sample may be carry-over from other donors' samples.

CDR3 sequence reads: CASSFPGTDLYNEQFF. The rearrangement uses TRBV28 and TRBJ2-1; TCRdb lists TRBD1, though no DNA is available to test this call. The germline CDR1 and CDR2 sequences are MDHEN and SYDVKM. The CDR3 runs 16 residues.

The CDR3: CASGSADRTTYEQYF. The rearrangement links TRBV12-5 to TRBJ2-7. Germline V gene data show CDR1 as LGHNT and CDR2 as FRNRAP. The CDR3 runs to 15 residues.

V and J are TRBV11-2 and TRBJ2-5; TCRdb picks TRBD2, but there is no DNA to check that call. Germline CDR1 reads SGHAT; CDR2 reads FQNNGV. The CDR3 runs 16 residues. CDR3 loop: CASSSPAGGRAETQYF.

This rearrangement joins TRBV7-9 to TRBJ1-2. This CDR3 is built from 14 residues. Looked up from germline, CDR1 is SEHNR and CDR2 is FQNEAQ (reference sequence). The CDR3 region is CASSKTTSSYGYTF. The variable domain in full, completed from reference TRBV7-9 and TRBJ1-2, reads DTGVSQNPRHKITKRGQNVTFRCDPISEHNRLYWYRQTLGQGPEFLTYFQNEAQLEKSRLLSDRFSAERPKGSFSTLEIQRTEQGDSAMYLCASSKTTSSYGYTFGSGTRLTVV.

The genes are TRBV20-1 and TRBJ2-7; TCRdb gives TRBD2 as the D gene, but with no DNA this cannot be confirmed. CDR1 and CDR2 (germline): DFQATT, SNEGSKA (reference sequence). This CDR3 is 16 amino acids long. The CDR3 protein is CSARDSFGTRLNEQYF.

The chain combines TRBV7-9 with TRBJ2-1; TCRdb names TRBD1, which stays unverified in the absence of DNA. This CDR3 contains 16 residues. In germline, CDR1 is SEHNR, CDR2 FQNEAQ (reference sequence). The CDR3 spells CASFQLDAPQDNEQFF.

The CDR3 loop is CAINQGMGDEQFF. This chain uses TRBV10-3 with TRBJ2-1; the TRBD1 assignment by TCRdb is unverifiable without DNA. There are 13 residues in the CDR3. CDR1 and CDR2 (germline): ENHRY, SYGVKD.

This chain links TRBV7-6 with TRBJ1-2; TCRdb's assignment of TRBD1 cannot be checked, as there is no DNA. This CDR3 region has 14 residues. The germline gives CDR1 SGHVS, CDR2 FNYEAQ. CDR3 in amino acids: CASSSTGAPDGYTF.

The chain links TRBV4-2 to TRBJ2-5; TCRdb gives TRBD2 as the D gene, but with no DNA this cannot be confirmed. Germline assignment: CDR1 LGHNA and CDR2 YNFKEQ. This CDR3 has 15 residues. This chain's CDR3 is CASSPRGMGQETQYF.

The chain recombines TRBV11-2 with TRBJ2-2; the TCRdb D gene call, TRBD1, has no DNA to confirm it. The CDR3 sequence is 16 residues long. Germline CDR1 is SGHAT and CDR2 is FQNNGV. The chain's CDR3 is CASSTGQGESTGELFF. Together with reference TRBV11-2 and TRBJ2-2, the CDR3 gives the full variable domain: EAGVAQSPRYKIIEKRQSVAFWCNPISGHATLYWYQQILGQGPKLLIQFQNNGVVDDSQLPKDRFSAERLKGVDSTLKIQPAKLEDSAVYLCASSTGQGESTGELFFGEGSRLTVL.